Each of the 9 T cell receptor beta chains below was sequenced from the same sample in a study of blood T cell repertoires in COVID-19 (dated by TCRdb to between 2020 and 2021). The library was built by means of the immunoSEQ multiplex PCR assay. Not all clones reach the TCRdb copy of this immuneACCESS table, which keeps in-frame sequences only. Checked studies attribute under half of the gap to unresolved V genes and leave the rest unexplained. The sample data list approximately 120,000 clones, and 75% to 90% of these were observed just once. The ten largest clones add up to around 3% of the sample. The sample taken for sequencing was peripheral blood. These TCRs come from a woman older than 75 with COVID-19, enrolled during active disease.

The rearrangement links TRBV12-5 to TRBJ2-2; weak D call: TRBD2 (6 bases). This CDR3 contains 16 residues. Germline CDR1 and CDR2: LGHNT and FRNRAP. Trimming removed 0 bases at V and 5 bases at J, with 13 bases between. The CDR3 here is CASGLVLGTWTGELFF. In DNA, the CDR3 is TGTGCTAGTGGTTTGGTACTAGGGACTTGGACCGGGGAGCTGTTTTTT.

V is TRBV28 and J is TRBJ1-6, with 11 bases matching TRBD1. The germline V gene encodes CDR1 MDHEN and CDR2 SYDVKM. The CDR3 is made up of 19 amino acids. After removal of 7 bases from V and 3 bases from J, the junction contained 14 bases not matched to a gene. The CDR3 spells CASTLRGGQGGFYNSPLHF. For the CDR3, the DNA is TGTGCCAGCACCCTCAGGGGGGGACAGGGGGGTTTCTATAATTCACCCCTCCACTTT.

The genes are TRBV19 and TRBJ2-2; D is unclear. The CDR3 length is 12 residues. Germline loops: CDR1 LNHDA, CDR2 SQIVND (reference sequence). Trimming removed 5 bases from V and 6 bases from J, with 7 bases in between. The CDR3 region has the DNA TGTGCCAGTAGTCTTGTTGCCGGGGAGCTGTTTTTT. Translation: CASSLVAGELFF. The whole variable domain, filled in from reference TRBV19 and TRBJ2-2, reads DGGITQSPKYLFRKEGQNVTLSCEQNLNHDAMYWYRQDPGQGLRLIYYSQIVNDFQKGDIAEGYSVSREKKESFPLTVTSAQKNPTAFYLCASSLVAGELFFGEGSRLTVL.

This clone appeared a few times. The rearrangement uses TRBV7-9 and TRBJ2-7, with D possibly TRBD2 on 6 matching bases. Per germline, CDR1 SEHNR and CDR2 FQNEAQ (reference sequence). Deletions cut 5 bases from V and 6 bases from J, with 20 bases between. The CDR3 has 15 amino acids. CDR3 nucleotides: TGTGCCAGCAGCCGACCGGGACTCCAGGCGGGCGAGCAGTACTTC. It translates to CASSRPGLQAGEQYF. The full variable domain, rest sourced from reference TRBV7-9 and TRBJ2-7, is DTGVSQNPRHKITKRGQNVTFRCDPISEHNRLYWYRQTLGQGPEFLTYFQNEAQLEKSRLLSDRFSAERPKGSFSTLEIQRTEQGDSAMYLCASSRPGLQAGEQYFGPGTRLTVT.

In its sample, this clone was seen once. V usage is TRBV18 and J usage is TRBJ2-3, with 7 bases lining up with TRBD2. Germline lookup yields CDR1 KGHSH and CDR2 LQKENI. The CDR3 runs 16 residues. The V segment lost 2 bases and the J segment 9 bases; nucleotides outside the gene matches: 14. CDR3 amino acids: CASSPRASGDLGTQYF. The CDR3 nucleotides are TGTGCCAGCTCACCAAGGGCTAGCGGAGACCTAGGGACGCAGTATTTT.

The V call is TRBV27, the J call TRBJ2-1; 9 bases map to TRBD2. Germline CDR1 and CDR2: MNHEY and SMNVEV (reference sequence). After removal of 3 bases from V and 6 bases from J, the junction contained 3 bases not matched to a gene. This CDR3 is built from 14 residues. The DNA for the CDR3 is TGTGCCAGCAGTTTCGGCGGGAGGGCCAATGAGCAGTTCTTC. It yields the protein CASSFGGRANEQFF.

The chain combines TRBV4-2 with TRBJ1-2, with D tentatively TRBD1 (6 bases). The CDR3 totals 15 residues. Deletions cut 0 bases from V and 5 bases from J, with 13 bases between. Germline CDR1 LGHNA, CDR2 YNFKEQ. CDR3 sequence: CASSQDGPGAYGYTF. CDR3 coding DNA: TGTGCCAGCAGCCAAGATGGGCCAGGGGCTTATGGCTACACCTTC.

The gene calls are TRBV3-1 (or the pseudogene TRBV3-2) and TRBJ2-1, with TRBD2 matching over 7 bases. The CDR3 covers 17 residues. Per the germline V gene, CDR1 is LGHDT and CDR2 is YNNKEL (reference sequence). The trim removed 1 base at V and 0 bases at J, leaving 6 bases unmatched. Here the CDR3 reads CASSQVFLAASYNEQFF. Here the CDR3 DNA reads TGTGCCAGCAGCCAAGTCTTTCTAGCGGCCTCCTACAATGAGCAGTTCTTC.

This clone was recorded once. The chain recombines TRBV10-3 with TRBJ1-2; 10 bases line up with TRBD1. The CDR3 runs 17 residues. Germline V gene lookup returns CDR1 ENHRY and CDR2 SYGVKD. V lost 0 bases to trimming and J lost 3 bases; unmatched junction nucleotides: 7. The CDR3 sequence is CAISESTGGQVDYGYTF. The CDR3 DNA sequence: TGTGCCATCAGTGAGTCGACAGGGGGCCAGGTGGACTATGGCTACACCTTC.